Given below is one TCR beta chain in context. The sample is drawn from a study of blood T cell repertoires in COVID-19. Original data processing: It was from reference gene primer amplification that nucleated cell counts were estimated. Libraries were prepared by immunoSEQ multiplex PCR; TCRdb keeps only in-frame clonotypes and omits some of them. That table supplies the V and J calls and clone size; D and trimming were determined from the DNA. Among 210,000 or so clones listed, nearly 85% were seen once. V shed 6 bases and J shed 5 bases, with 11 bases lying between them. CDR3 length: 13 amino acids. Germline V gene sequence: CDR1 KGHSH, CDR2 LQKENI.

The specimen sequenced was peripheral blood. The chain employs TRBV18 and TRBJ2-1, with TRBD1 as a possible D gene (5 bases). This receptor was taken from a woman younger than 45 with COVID-19, enrolled during active disease. The DNA of the CDR3 is TGTGCCAGCTCGCCGGACAATAACAATGAGCAGTTCTTC. This encodes CASSPDNNNEQFF.